This TCR beta chain was identified in a study of post-analysis software for immune sequencing data. Study results and limitations: Significantly lower normalized Chao1 diversity was seen in multiple sclerosis patients than in controls. About five TRBV segments (TRBV5-6, TRBV5-1 and TRBV20-1 among them) occurred more frequently in patients than in controls. Strong co-clustering by F measure was seen for same-batch samples.

Each TCR beta cDNA library carried unique molecular identifiers. TCRdb reprocessed the PCR reads with MiXCR, giving one entry per CDR3 protein. The table lists a few hundred thousand distinct CDR3 sequences, roughly 38% of them singletons. CDR3 size: 14 residues. Germline CDR1 and CDR2: MNHEY and SMNVEV (reference sequence). With V trimmed by 8 bases and J by 4 bases, 5 bases remained unmatched. As for this clonotype: Its antigen remains unidentified.

The receptor comes from a girl aged 10 to 17 with multiple sclerosis. The chain is built from TRBV27 and TRBJ2-3, with 11 bases aligning to TRBD1. The sample comprised blood. The CDR3 DNA reads as TGTGCCAGCTCAGGACAGGGGGCTGCAGATACGCAGTATTTT. Translation: CASSGQGAADTQYF.